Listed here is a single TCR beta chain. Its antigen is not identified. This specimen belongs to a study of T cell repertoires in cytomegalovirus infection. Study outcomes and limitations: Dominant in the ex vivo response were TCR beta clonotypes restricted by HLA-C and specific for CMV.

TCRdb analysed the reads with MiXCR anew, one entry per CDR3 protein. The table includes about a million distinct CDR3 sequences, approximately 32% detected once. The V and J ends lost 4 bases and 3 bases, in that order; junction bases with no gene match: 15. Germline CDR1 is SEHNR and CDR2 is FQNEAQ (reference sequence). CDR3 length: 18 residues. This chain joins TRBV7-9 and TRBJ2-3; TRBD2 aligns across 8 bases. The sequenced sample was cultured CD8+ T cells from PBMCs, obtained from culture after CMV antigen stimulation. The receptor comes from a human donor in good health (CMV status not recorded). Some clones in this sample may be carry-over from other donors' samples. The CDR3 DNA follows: TGTGCCAGCAGCTCACTACCGACCTTCTGCGGGGGGACAGATACGCAGTATTTT. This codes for CASSSLPTFCGGTDTQYF.